Listed here are 21 T cell receptor beta chains from one sample, sequenced in a study of blood T cell repertoires in COVID-19. This table comes from immunoSEQ multiplex PCR, and its TCRdb copy is limited to in-frame clones, with some not included. The sample lists 210,000 or so clones, 65% to 80% occurring once. Material: peripheral blood. The receptors were gathered from a man aged 50-59 years who had recovered from COVID-19.

This clone was seen a handful of times. The V gene is TRBV19, the J gene TRBJ1-1, with a weak D call TRBD1 (5 bases). Germline values: CDR1 LNHDA, CDR2 SQIVND (reference sequence). The CDR3 has 15 amino acids. V was trimmed by 7 bases and J by 4 bases, leaving 19 bases between them. For the CDR3, the DNA is TGTGCCAGTACTAAGCGGAGGGACGGCGGCACTGAAGCTTTCTTT. Its translation is CASTKRRDGGTEAFF.

The chain joins TRBV12-5 to TRBJ1-2; D might be TRBD1 (6 bases). This CDR3 is 14 amino acids long. Germline V lookup: CDR1 LGHNT, CDR2 FRNRAP. V was clipped by 5 bases and J by 4 bases, with 14 bases between them. The CDR3 spells CASGPGQSLYGYTF. CDR3 nucleotide sequence: TGTGCTAGTGGTCCCGGACAGAGCCTCTATGGCTACACCTTC.

V is TRBV25-1 and J is TRBJ1-6; tentatively, D is TRBD1 (5 bases). V gave up 6 bases and J gave up 5 bases, with 8 bases separating them. Looked up from germline, CDR1 is MGHDK and CDR2 is SYGVNS. This CDR3 has 13 residues. For the CDR3, the DNA is TGTGCCAGCAGCAGGGTGGATAATTCACCCCTCCACTTT. This encodes CASSRVDNSPLHF. The variable domain in full, completed from reference TRBV25-1 and TRBJ1-6, reads EADIYQTPRYLVIGTGKKITLECSQTMGHDKMYWYQQDPGMELHLIHYSYGVNSTEKGDLSSESTVSRIRTEHFPLTLESARPSHTSQYLCASSRVDNSPLHFGNGTRLTVT.

The gene calls are TRBV4-1 and TRBJ1-1, with TRBD1 matching 7 bases. Germline V gives CDR1 MGHRA, CDR2 YSYEKL. The CDR3 spans 15 residues. Trimming cost V 1 base and J 1 base; bases outside gene matches: 3. In nucleotides, the CDR3 is TGCGCCAGCAGCCAAGGACAGGGTTCGAACACTGAAGCTTTCTTT. Amino acids: CASSQGQGSNTEAFF.

The rearrangement joins TRBV19 to TRBJ1-5, with TRBD1 matching 9 bases. This CDR3 region has 17 residues. V lost 6 bases, J lost 0 bases, and 9 bases stayed unmatched. From germline, CDR1 is LNHDA and CDR2 SQIVND (reference sequence). This chain's CDR3 is CASRGTGLENSNQPQHF. CDR3 DNA: TGTGCCAGTAGAGGGACAGGGTTAGAGAATAGCAATCAGCCCCAGCATTTT.

The gene calls are TRBV5-1 and TRBJ2-3; 8 bases fit TRBD2. With 4 bases clipped from V and 6 bases from J, the junction kept 10 bases outside the gene matches. Germline V gives CDR1 SGHRS, CDR2 YFSETQ. The CDR3 is 15 amino acids. The CDR3 is CASSATGTRGDTQYF. CDR3 coding DNA: TGCGCCAGCAGCGCGACCGGGACTAGGGGGGATACGCAGTATTTT.

In DNA, the CDR3 is TGTGCCAGCAGTGAAGTGGCTAGCGGGATCGGTGAGCAGTTCTTC. Its translation is CASSEVASGIGEQFF. The chain recombines TRBV6-1 with TRBJ2-1, with 9 bases lining up with TRBD2. J was trimmed by 9 bases and V by 1 base; bases with no gene match: 7. The CDR3 consists of 15 residues. Looked up from germline, CDR1 is MNHNS and CDR2 is SASEGT.

This chain connects TRBV18 to TRBJ2-5; 10 positions agree with TRBD1. J was trimmed by 4 bases and V by 4 bases; bases with no gene match: 12. Germline CDR1 KGHSH, CDR2 LQKENI. This CDR3 comprises 17 residues. CDR3 sequence: CASSRAPGTGVGETQYF. CDR3 coding DNA: TGTGCCAGCTCACGTGCTCCGGGGACAGGGGTAGGAGAGACCCAGTACTTC.

This clone was counted a single time. The chain employs TRBV3-1 (or the pseudogene TRBV3-2) and TRBJ2-1, with D hard to call. The CDR3 has 13 residues. The germline V gene encodes CDR1 LGHDT and CDR2 YNNKEL (reference sequence). V lost 3 bases to trimming and J lost 8 bases, with 11 bases between them. The CDR3 DNA sequence: TGTGCCAGCAGCCATGCTTCTAGAGATGAGCAGTTCTTC. It encodes CASSHASRDEQFF.

The chain combines TRBV5-1 with TRBJ1-1, with 8 bases aligning to TRBD1. Germline V gene sequence: CDR1 SGHRS, CDR2 YFSETQ. Trimming took 4 bases from V and 3 from J; bases not matched to a gene: 5. The CDR3 covers 14 residues. DNA for the CDR3: TGCGCCAGCAGCGACAGGGGCGCGGACACTGAAGCTTTCTTT. It specifies CASSDRGADTEAFF. The full variable domain, completed using reference TRBV5-1 and TRBJ1-1, is KAGVTQTPRYLIKTRGQQVTLSCSPISGHRSVSWYQQTPGQGLQFLFEYFSETQRNKGNFPGRFSGRQFSNSRSEMNVSTLELGDSALYLCASSDRGADTEAFFGQGTRLTVV.

V gene TRBV3-1 (or the pseudogene TRBV3-2) combines with J gene TRBJ2-5, with D possibly TRBD2 on 5 matching bases. V was clipped by 4 bases and J by 3 bases, with 18 bases between them. The CDR3 consists of 16 residues. Germline assignment: CDR1 LGHDT and CDR2 YNNKEL (reference sequence). CDR3 protein: CASSREGLASEETQYF. In DNA, the CDR3 is TGTGCCAGCAGCCGAGAAGGTCTAGCCTCGGAAGAGACCCAGTACTTC.

The chain couples TRBV5-1 to TRBJ2-2; TRBD1 is a possible D gene (6 bases). CDR1 is SGHRS and CDR2 is YFSETQ in the germline V gene. The CDR3 has 13 residues. Deletions cut 4 bases from V and 5 bases from J, with 9 bases between. Here the CDR3 reads CASSTQGTGELFF. The CDR3 DNA reads as TGCGCCAGCAGCACACAGGGAACCGGGGAGCTGTTTTTT.

The chain combines TRBV7-8 with TRBJ2-1, with D perhaps matching TRBD2 (6 bases). The CDR3 runs 15 residues. CDR1 is SGHVS and CDR2 is FQNEAQ in the germline V gene. The V and J ends lost 1 base and 10 bases respectively, with 17 bases between them. CDR3 sequence (DNA): TGTGCCAGCAGCTTAGGGGTAGGAGCGGGTCAGGAGCAGTTCTTC. Encoded protein: CASSLGVGAGQEQFF.

This clone has only one observation. V and J are TRBV25-1 and TRBJ2-1; 14 nucleotides line up with TRBD2. From germline, CDR1 is MGHDK and CDR2 SYGVNS. The CDR3 extends over 15 amino acids. V trimming: 7 bases; J trimming: 6 bases; junction bases outside the gene matches: 5. The CDR3 DNA follows: TGTGCCAGCAAACCGACTAGCGGGAGGGGCAATGAGCAGTTCTTC. It yields the protein CASKPTSGRGNEQFF.

This clone has only a few counts. The rearrangement links TRBV9 to TRBJ2-2; D call uncertain. The CDR3 spans 12 residues. Trimming took off 8 bases at V and 7 bases at J, with 12 bases between the two ends. CDR1 is SGDLS and CDR2 is YYNGEE in the germline V gene. The CDR3 nucleotides are TGTGCCAGTAAGCGAGAGGTCGGGGAGCTGTTTTTT. Amino acids: CASKREVGELFF.

The CDR3 protein is CATSREGGDGYTF. In DNA form, the CDR3 reads TGTGCCACCAGCAGAGAAGGCGGCGATGGCTACACCTTC. This rearrangement joins TRBV15 to TRBJ1-2; no clear D gene. With 0 bases removed from V and 6 bases from J, the gap between germline ends came to 8 bases. From germline, CDR1 is LNHNV and CDR2 YYDKDF (reference sequence). The CDR3 length is 13 residues.

This clone was detected a few times. The V gene is TRBV29-1, the J gene TRBJ2-5; 11 bases line up with TRBD1. V lost 3 bases, J lost 4 bases, and 4 bases stayed unmatched. In germline, CDR1 is SQVTM, CDR2 ANQGSEA. The CDR3 spans 14 residues. CDR3 nucleotides: TGCAGCGTTGAGGACAGGGGGCGCCCAGAGACCCAGTACTTC. Translating it yields CSVEDRGRPETQYF.

The chain is built from TRBV9 and TRBJ2-5; D perhaps matches TRBD2 (6 bases). Germline V gives CDR1 SGDLS, CDR2 YYNGEE. Between the trimmed V and J ends, which lost 0 bases and 3 bases, there was a span of 12 bases. CDR3 length: 15 residues. The CDR3 region has the DNA TGTGCCAGCAGCGTAGGCGGGGCTAGCGAAGAGACCCAGTACTTC. It specifies CASSVGGASEETQYF.

The chain has TRBV6-5 and TRBJ2-5; maybe TRBD1 (5 bases). Germline CDR1 and CDR2: MNHEY and SVGAGI. Trimming left V 6 bases short and J 2 bases short, with 13 bases between. CDR3 length: 14 residues. CDR3 in amino acids: CASRPGRAQETQYF. CDR3 in DNA: TGTGCCAGCAGGCCTGGCAGGGCTCAAGAGACCCAGTACTTC.

J is TRBJ2-2 and V is TRBV5-4; possible D gene TRBD1, 5 bases. The CDR3 has 15 amino acids. V was clipped by 0 bases and J by 1 base, with 7 bases between them. Germline CDR1 SGHNT, CDR2 YYREEE (reference sequence). The CDR3 is CASSLAGWNTGELFF. The CDR3 nucleotides are TGTGCCAGCAGCTTGGCAGGGTGGAACACCGGGGAGCTGTTTTTT.

This chain uses TRBV30 with TRBJ2-5; possible D gene TRBD1, 6 bases. The CDR3 sequence is 15 residues long. The germline CDR1 and CDR2 sequences are GTSNPN and SVGIG (reference sequence). V lost 1 base, J lost 3 bases, and 15 bases lay in between. The chain's CDR3 is CAWSGSSGTKETQYF. The DNA for the CDR3 is TGTGCCTGGAGTGGAAGTTCCGGGACAAAAGAGACCCAGTACTTC.